This TCR beta chain was recorded in a study of blood T cell repertoires in COVID-19. Study information: The samples span acute and convalescent COVID-19 from the United States, Italy and Spain. T cells, B-cell-depleted T cells, or PBMCs supplied cDNA or gDNA.

This clone came up once. Method: immunoSEQ multiplex PCR; TCRdb's copy keeps in-frame clones and lacks some. The top ten hold 2.7% of the sample, which has more than 150,000 clones, around nine tenths seen once. Trimming took 0 bases from V and 8 from J, leaving 17 bases between them. Germline CDR1 is LGHNA and CDR2 is YNFKEQ. The CDR3 extends over 16 amino acids. The rearrangement joins TRBV4-2 to TRBJ2-1; perhaps TRBD2 as D (6 bases). This receptor was taken from a man aged 35 to 55 with active or convalescent COVID-19. The specimen was peripheral blood. DNA of the CDR3: TGTGCCAGCAGCCAAGATACACGGCGGGGTAGGGATGAGCAGTTCTTC. Translating it yields CASSQDTRRGRDEQFF.